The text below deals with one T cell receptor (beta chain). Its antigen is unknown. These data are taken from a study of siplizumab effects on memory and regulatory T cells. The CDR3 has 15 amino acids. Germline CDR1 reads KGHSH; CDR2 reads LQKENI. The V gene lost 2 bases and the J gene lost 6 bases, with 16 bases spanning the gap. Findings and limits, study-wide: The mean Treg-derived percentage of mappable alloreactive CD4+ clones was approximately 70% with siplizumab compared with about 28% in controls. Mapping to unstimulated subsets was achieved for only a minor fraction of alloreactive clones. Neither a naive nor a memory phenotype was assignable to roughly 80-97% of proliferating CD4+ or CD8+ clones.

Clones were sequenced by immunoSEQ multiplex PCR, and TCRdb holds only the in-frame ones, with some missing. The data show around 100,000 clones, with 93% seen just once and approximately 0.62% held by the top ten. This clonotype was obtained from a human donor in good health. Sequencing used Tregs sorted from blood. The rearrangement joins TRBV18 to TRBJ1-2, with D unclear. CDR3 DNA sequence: TGTGCCAGCTCACCAATGACCCTCCCGGACGATGGCTACACCTTC. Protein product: CASSPMTLPDDGYTF.